This T cell receptor (beta chain) was recovered during a study of T-cell memory formation after mild COVID-19. Study-wide points: CD4/CD8 balance characterized clones contracting day 15 to 85, and CD4+ skew characterized later expanders. Memory from before infection featured some responding clones, which suggests cross-reactive memory joined.

This clonotype was detected a few times. Its specificity is not known. MiXCR, applied by TCRdb to the 5' RACE reads, yields one record per CDR3 protein. The sample records fewer than 400,000 distinct CDR3 sequences, 10% to 15% being singletons. This TCR was sampled from a man in his late teens or twenties who had mild COVID-19 (a few samples of this study predate the infection). Cell type and time point are not known. Sample: PBMCs or a T cell subset sorted from them (not recorded which).

CDR3 DNA: TGCGCCAGCAGCCCCTCGGGACTGGCGCATGAAAAACTGTTTTTT. Its translation: CASSPSGLAHEKLFF. This sequence joins TRBV5-1 and TRBJ1-4; D may be TRBD1 (5 bases). Per the germline V gene, CDR1 is SGHRS and CDR2 is YFSETQ. V lost 4 bases and J lost 6, with 16 bases in between. The CDR3 contains 15 residues.